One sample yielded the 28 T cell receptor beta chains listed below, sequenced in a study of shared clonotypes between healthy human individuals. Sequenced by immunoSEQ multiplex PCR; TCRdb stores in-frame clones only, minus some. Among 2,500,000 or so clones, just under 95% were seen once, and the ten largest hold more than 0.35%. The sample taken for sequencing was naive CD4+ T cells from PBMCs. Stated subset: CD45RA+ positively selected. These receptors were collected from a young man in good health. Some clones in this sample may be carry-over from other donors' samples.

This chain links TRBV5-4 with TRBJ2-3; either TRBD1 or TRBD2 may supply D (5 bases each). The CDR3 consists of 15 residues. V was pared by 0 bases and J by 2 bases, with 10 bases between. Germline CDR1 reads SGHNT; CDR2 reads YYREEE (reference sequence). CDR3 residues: CASSLGGFYTDTQYF. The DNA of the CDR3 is TGTGCCAGCAGCTTGGGGGGGTTTTACACAGATACGCAGTATTTT.

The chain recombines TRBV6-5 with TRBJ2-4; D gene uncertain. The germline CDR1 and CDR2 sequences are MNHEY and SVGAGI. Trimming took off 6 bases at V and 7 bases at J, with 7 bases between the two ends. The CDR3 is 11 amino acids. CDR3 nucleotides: TGTGCCAGCAGGAACGGGAACATTCAGTACTTC. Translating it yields CASRNGNIQYF.

CDR3 coding DNA: TGCGCCAGCAGCCAAGGGGACAGGGCCTCCTACAATGAGCAGTTCTTC. Translated, it gives CASSQGDRASYNEQFF. The chain is built from TRBV4-1 and TRBJ2-1; 9 bases align to TRBD1. Germline lookup yields CDR1 MGHRA and CDR2 YSYEKL. This CDR3 spans 16 amino acids. V gave up 1 base and J gave up 0 bases; unmatched junction bases: 1.

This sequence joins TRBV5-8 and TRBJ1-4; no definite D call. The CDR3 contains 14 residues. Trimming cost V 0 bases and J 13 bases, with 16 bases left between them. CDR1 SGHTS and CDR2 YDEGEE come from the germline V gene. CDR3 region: CASSLEGIPGGLFF. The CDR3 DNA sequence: TGTGCCAGCAGCTTGGAAGGGATTCCCGGTGGACTGTTTTTT.

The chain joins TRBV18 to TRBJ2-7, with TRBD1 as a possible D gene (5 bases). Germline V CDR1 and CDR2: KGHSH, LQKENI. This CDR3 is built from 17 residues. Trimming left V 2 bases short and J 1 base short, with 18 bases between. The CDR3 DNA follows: TGTGCCAGCTCACCATATTCACAGCAGGGATCTTCCTACGAGCAGTACTTC. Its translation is CASSPYSQQGSSYEQYF.

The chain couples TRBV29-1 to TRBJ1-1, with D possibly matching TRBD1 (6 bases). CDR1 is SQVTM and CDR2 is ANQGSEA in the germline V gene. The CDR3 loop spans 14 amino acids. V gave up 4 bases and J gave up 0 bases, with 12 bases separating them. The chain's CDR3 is CSVVGQRMNTEAFF. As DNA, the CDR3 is TGCAGCGTTGTCGGACAGCGGATGAACACTGAAGCTTTCTTT.

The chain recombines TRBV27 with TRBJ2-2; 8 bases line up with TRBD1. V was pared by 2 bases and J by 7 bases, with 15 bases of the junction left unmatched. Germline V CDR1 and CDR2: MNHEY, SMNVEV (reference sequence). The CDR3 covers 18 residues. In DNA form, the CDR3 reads TGTGCCAGCAGTTTACGACCCACCCATGGACAGGGTAGCGGGGAGCTGTTTTTT. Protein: CASSLRPTHGQGSGELFF.

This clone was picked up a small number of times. The CDR3: CASSYTGHEAFF. The CDR3 DNA follows: TGTGCCAGCAGTTACACGGGCCACGAAGCTTTCTTT. V gene TRBV6-5 combines with J gene TRBJ1-1; no clear D. V lost 2 bases and J 8 bases, leaving 9 bases between the germline ends. Looked up from germline, CDR1 is MNHEY and CDR2 is SVGAGI. The CDR3 spans 12 residues.

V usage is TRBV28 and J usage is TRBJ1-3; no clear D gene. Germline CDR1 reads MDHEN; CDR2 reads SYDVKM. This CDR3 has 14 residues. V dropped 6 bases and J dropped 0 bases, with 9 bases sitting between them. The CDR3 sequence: CASSRAYSGNTIYF. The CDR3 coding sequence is TGTGCCAGCAGCCGGGCCTACTCTGGAAACACCATATATTTT.

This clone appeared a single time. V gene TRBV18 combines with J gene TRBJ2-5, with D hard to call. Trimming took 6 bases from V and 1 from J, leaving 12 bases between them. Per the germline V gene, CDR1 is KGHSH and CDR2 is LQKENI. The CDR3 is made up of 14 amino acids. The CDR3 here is CASSRSPSQETQYF. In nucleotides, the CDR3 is TGTGCCAGCTCTCGGAGCCCCAGCCAAGAGACCCAGTACTTC. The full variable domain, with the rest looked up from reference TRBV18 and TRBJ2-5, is NAGVMQNPRHLVRRRGQEARLRCSPMKGHSHVYWYRQLPEEGLKFMVYLQKENIIDESGMPKERFSAEFPKEGPSILRIQQVVRGDSAAYFCASSRSPSQETQYFGPGTRLLVL.

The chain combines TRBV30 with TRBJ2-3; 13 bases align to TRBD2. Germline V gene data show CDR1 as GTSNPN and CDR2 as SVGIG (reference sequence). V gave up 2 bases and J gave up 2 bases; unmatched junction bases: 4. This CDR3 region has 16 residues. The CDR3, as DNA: TGTGCCTGGAGTCGGGGACTAGCGGGATCCACAGATACGCAGTATTTT. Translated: CAWSRGLAGSTDTQYF.

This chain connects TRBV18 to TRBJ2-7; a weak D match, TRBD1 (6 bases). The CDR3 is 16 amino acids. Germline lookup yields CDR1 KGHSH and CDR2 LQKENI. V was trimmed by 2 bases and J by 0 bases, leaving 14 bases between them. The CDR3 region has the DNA TGTGCCAGCTCACCAATACAGGGCCAGAGCTCCTACGAGCAGTACTTC. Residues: CASSPIQGQSSYEQYF. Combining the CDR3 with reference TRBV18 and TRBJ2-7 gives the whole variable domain NAGVMQNPRHLVRRRGQEARLRCSPMKGHSHVYWYRQLPEEGLKFMVYLQKENIIDESGMPKERFSAEFPKEGPSILRIQQVVRGDSAAYFCASSPIQGQSSYEQYFGPGTRLTVT.

CDR3 sequence reads: CASSEALTALQFF. CDR3 in DNA: TGTGCCAGCAGTGAAGCGCTGACAGCCCTGCAGTTCTTC. The chain couples TRBV2 to TRBJ2-1; possibly TRBD1 for D (5 bases). CDR1 is SNHLY and CDR2 is FYNNEI in the germline V gene. Trimming took 0 bases from V and 12 from J, leaving 12 bases between them. CDR3 length: 13 amino acids. The whole variable domain, filled in from reference TRBV2 and TRBJ2-1, reads EPEVTQTPSHQVTQMGQEVILRCVPISNHLYFYWYRQILGQKVEFLVSFYNNEISEKSEIFDDQFSVERPDGSNFTLKIRSTKLEDSAMYFCASSEALTALQFFGPGTRLTVL.

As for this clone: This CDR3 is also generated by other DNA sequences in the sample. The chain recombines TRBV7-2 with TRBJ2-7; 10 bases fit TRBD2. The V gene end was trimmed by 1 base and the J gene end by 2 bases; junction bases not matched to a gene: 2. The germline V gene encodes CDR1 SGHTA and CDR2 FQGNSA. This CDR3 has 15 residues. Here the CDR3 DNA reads TGTGCCAGCAGCTTAGGTCTAGCGGGAGCCTACGAGCAGTACTTC. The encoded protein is CASSLGLAGAYEQYF.

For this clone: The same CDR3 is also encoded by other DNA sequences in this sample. The CDR3 region has the DNA TGCAGTGCGCTTAAAGAGACCCAGTACTTC. Amino acids: CSALKETQYF. The chain is built from TRBV20-1 and TRBJ2-5, with D unclear. This CDR3 is 10 amino acids long. The germline CDR1 and CDR2 sequences are DFQATT and SNEGSKA (reference sequence). V dropped 6 bases and J dropped 3 bases, with 5 bases sitting between them.

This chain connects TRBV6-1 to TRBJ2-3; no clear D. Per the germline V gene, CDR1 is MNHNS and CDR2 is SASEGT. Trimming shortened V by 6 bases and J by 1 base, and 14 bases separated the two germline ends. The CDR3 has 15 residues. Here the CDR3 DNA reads TGTGCCAGCAGGGGTTCAGGATTGGGCACAGATACGCAGTATTTT. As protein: CASRGSGLGTDTQYF.

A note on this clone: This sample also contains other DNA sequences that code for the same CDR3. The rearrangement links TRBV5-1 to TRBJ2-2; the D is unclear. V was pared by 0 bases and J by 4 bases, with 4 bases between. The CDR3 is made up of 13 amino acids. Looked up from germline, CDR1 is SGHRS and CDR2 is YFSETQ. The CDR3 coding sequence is TGCGCCAGCAGCTTGGTCCCCACCGGGGAGCTGTTTTTT. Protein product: CASSLVPTGELFF.

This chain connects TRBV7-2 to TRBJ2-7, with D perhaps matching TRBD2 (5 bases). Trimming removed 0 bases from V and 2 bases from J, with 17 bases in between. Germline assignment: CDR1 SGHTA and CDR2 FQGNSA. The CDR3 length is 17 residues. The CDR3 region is CASSLATSMGGPYEQYF. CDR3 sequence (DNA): TGTGCCAGCAGCTTAGCCACCTCTATGGGCGGGCCCTACGAGCAGTACTTC. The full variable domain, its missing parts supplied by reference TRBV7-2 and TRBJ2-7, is GAGVSQSPSNKVTEKGKDVELRCDPISGHTALYWYRQSLGQGLEFLIYFQGNSAPDKSGLPSDRFSAERTGGSVSTLTIQRTQQEDSAVYLCASSLATSMGGPYEQYFGPGTRLTVT.

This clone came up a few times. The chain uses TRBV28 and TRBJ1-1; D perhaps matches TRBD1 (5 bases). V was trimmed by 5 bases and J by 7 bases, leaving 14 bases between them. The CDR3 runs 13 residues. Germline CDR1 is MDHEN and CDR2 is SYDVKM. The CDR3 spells CASSPRTPHEAFF. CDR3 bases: TGTGCCAGCAGTCCACGGACACCCCATGAAGCTTTCTTT.

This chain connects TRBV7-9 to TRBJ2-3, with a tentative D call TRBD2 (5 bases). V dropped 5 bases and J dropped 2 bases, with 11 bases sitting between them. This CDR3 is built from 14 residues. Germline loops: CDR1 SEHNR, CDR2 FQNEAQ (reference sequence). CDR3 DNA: TGTGCCAGCAGCCCCCTCCGGGACACAGATACGCAGTATTTT. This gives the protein CASSPLRDTDTQYF.

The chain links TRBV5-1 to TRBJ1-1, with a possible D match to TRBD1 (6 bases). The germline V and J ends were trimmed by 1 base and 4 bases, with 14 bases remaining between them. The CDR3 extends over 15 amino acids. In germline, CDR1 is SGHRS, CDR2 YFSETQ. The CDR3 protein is CASSLPGARGTEAFF. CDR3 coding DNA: TGCGCCAGCAGCTTGCCGGGGGCGAGGGGCACTGAAGCTTTCTTT.

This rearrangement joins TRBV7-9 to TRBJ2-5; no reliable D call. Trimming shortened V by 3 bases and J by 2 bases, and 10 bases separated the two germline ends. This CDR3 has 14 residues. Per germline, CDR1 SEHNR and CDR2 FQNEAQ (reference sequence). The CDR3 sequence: CASSLSPTQETQYF. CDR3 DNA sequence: TGTGCCAGCAGCTTGTCGCCTACACAAGAGACCCAGTACTTC.

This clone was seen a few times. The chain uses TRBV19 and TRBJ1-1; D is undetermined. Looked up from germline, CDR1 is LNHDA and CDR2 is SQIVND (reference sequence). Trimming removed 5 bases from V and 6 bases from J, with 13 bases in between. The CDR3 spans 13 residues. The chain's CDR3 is CASSFQARAEAFF. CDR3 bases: TGTGCCAGTAGTTTCCAGGCGCGGGCTGAAGCTTTCTTT.

CDR3 coding DNA: TGTGCCAGCAGCTTAAGACCGGCCGACACCGGGGAGCTGTTTTTT. Translation: CASSLRPADTGELFF. The rearrangement uses TRBV7-8 and TRBJ2-2; D call uncertain. Germline values: CDR1 SGHVS, CDR2 FQNEAQ. V lost 2 bases and J lost 3, with 10 bases in between. CDR3 length: 15 residues.

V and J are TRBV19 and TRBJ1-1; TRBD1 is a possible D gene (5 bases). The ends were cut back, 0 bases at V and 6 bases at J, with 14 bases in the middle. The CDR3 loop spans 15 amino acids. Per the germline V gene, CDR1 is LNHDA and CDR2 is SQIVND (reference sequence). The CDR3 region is CASSIDIVRVAEAFF. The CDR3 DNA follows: TGTGCCAGTAGTATAGATATTGTCAGGGTCGCTGAAGCTTTCTTT.

For the CDR3, the DNA is TGTGCCGCGGGACAGGGTCCCTACGAGCAGTACTTC. Amino acids: CAAGQGPYEQYF. J is TRBJ2-7 and V is TRBV28; TRBD1 agrees at 9 bases. J gave up 2 bases and V 11 bases, and 4 bases lay outside the gene matches. Germline values: CDR1 MDHEN, CDR2 SYDVKM. The CDR3 totals 12 residues.

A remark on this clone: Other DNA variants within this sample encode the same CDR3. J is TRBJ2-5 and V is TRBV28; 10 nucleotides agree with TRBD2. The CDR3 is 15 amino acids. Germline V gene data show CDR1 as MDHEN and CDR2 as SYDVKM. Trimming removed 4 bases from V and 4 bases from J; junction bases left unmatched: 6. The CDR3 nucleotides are TGTGCCAGCAGTTCCCGGACTAGCGGAAGAGAGACCCAGTACTTC. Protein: CASSSRTSGRETQYF.

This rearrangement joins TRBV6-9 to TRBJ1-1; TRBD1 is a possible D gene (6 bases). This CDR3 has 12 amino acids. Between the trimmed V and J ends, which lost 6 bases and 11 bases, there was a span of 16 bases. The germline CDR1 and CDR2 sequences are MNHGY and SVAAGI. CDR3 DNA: TGTGCCAGCAGGCGGGACATAGGTAGGGCTTTCTTT. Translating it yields CASRRDIGRAFF.